This T cell receptor (beta chain) was identified in a study of blood T cell repertoires in COVID-19. Whole-study context: COVID-19 samples, acute and convalescent, were from the United States, Italy and Spain.

This CDR3 is built from 15 residues. Only in-frame clones appear in the TCRdb table, and some are missing; sequencing was by immunoSEQ multiplex PCR. This sample has around 230,000 clones; roughly 80% occur once, and the top ten carry roughly a tenth. This clone was observed once. The gene calls are TRBV1 and TRBJ2-3; the DNA was not used to check the table's D call, TRBD1. TRBV1 is assigned pseudogene status. The sequenced sample was peripheral blood. The clonotype originates from an elderly woman with acute or convalescent COVID-19. Here the CDR3 reads CTSSKGQGFTDTQYF. DNA of the CDR3: TGCACCAGCAGCAAGGGACAGGGGTTCACAGATACGCAGTATTTT.